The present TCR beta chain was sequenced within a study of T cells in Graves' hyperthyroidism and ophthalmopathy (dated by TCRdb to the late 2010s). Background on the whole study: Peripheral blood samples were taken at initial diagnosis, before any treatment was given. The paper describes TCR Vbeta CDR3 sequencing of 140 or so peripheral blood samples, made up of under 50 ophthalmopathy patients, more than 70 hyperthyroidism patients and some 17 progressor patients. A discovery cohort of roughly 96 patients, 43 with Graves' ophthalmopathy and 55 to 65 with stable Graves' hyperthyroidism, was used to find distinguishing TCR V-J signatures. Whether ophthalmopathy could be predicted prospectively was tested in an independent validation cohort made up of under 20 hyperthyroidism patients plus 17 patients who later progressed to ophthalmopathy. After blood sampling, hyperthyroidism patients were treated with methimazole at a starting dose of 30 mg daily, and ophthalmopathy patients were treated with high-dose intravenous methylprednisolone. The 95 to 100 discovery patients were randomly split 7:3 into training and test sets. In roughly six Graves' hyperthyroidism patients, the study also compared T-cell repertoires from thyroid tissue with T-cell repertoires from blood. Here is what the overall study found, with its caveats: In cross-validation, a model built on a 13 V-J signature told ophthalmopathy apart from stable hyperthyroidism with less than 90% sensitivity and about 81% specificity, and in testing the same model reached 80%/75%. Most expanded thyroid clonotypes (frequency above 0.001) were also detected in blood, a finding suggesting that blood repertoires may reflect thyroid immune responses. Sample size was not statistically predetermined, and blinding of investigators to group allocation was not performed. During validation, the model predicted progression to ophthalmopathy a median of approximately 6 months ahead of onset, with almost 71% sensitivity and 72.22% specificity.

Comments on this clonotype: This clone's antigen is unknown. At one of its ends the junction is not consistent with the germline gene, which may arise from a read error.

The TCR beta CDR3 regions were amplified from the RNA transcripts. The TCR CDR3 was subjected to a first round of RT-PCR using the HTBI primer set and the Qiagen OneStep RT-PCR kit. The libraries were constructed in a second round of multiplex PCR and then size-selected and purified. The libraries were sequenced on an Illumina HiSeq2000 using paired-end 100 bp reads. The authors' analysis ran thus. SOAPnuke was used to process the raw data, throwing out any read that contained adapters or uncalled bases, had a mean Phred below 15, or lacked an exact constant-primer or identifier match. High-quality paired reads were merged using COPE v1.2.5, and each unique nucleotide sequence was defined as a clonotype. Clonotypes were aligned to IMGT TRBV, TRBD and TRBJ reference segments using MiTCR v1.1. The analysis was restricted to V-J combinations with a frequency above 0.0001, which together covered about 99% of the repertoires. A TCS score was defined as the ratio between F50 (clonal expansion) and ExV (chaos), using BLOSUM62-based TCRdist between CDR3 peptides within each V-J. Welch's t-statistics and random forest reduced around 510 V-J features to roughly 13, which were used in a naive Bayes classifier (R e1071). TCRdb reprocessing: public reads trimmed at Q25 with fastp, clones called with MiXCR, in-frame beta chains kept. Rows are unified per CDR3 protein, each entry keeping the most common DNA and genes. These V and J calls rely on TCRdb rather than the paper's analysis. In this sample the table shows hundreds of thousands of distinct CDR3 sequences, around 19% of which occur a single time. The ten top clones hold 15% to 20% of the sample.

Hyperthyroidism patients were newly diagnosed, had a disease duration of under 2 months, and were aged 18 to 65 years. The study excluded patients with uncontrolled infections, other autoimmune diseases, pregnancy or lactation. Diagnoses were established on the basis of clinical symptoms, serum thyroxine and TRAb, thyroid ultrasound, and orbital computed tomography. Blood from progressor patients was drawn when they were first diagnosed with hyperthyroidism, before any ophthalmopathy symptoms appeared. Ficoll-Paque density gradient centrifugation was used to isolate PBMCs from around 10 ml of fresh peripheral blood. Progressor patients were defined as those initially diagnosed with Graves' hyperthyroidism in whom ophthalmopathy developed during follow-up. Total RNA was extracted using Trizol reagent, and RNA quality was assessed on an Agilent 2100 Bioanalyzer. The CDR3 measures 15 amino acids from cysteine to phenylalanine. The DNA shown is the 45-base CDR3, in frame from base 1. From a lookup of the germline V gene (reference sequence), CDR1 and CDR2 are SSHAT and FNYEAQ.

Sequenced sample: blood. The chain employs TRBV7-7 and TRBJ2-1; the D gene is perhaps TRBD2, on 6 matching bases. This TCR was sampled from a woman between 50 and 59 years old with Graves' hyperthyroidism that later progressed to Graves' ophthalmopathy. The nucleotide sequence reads TGTGCTAGCAGCTTAGCCCGGGGGTTCTACAATGAGCAGTTCTTC. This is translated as CASSLARGFYNEQFF.